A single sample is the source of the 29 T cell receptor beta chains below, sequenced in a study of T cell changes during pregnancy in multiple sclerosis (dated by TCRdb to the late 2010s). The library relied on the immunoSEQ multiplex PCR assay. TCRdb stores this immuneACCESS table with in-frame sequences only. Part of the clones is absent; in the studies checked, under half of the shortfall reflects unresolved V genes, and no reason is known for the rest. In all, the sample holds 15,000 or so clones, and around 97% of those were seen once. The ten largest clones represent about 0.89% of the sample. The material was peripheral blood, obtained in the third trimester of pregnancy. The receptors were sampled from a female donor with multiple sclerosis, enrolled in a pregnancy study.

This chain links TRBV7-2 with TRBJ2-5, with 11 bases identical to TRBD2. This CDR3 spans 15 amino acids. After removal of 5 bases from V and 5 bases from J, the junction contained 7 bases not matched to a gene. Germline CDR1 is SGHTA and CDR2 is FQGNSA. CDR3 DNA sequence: TGTGCCAGCAGCCTGACTAGCGGGGCCGGTGAGACCCAGTACTTC. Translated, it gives CASSLTSGAGETQYF. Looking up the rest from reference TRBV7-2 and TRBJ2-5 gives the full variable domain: GAGVSQSPSNKVTEKGKDVELRCDPISGHTALYWYRQSLGQGLEFLIYFQGNSAPDKSGLPSDRFSAERTGGSVSTLTIQRTQQEDSAVYLCASSLTSGAGETQYFGPGTRLLVL.

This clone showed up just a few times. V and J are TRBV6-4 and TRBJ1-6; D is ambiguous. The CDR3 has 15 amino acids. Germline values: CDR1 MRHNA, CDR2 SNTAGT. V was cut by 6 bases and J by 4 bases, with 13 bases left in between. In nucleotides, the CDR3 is TGTGCCAGCAGGGCCGAGGGCGCATATAATTCACCCCTCCACTTT. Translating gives CASRAEGAYNSPLHF.

CDR3: CASSSRKRNQPQHF. The CDR3 nucleotides read TGTGCCAGCAGCTCCAGGAAACGCAATCAGCCCCAGCATTTT. This chain connects TRBV13 to TRBJ1-5; D gene uncertain. The CDR3 runs 14 residues. Per the germline V gene, CDR1 is PRHDT and CDR2 is FYEKMQ (reference sequence). Trimming removed 4 bases from V and 2 bases from J, with 9 bases in between.

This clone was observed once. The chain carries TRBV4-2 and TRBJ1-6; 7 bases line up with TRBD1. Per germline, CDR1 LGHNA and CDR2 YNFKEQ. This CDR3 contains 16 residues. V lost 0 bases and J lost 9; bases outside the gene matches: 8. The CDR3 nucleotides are TGTGCCAGCAGCCAAGAGGGGCCAGGGGGTGGTTCACCCCTCCACTTT. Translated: CASSQEGPGGGSPLHF.

In DNA form, the CDR3 reads TGTGCCAGCAGTCCAACGACAGGGGTGAGCAATCAGCCCCAGCATTTT. It translates to CASSPTTGVSNQPQHF. The chain uses TRBV28 and TRBJ1-5, with TRBD1 matching over 8 bases. V lost 5 bases to trimming and J lost 1 base; unmatched junction nucleotides: 7. Germline-derived CDR1 and CDR2 are MDHEN and SYDVKM. CDR3 length: 16 amino acids.

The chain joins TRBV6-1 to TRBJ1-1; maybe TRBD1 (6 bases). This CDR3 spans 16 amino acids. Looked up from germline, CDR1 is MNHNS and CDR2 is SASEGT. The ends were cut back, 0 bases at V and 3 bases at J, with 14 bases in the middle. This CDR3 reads CASSEAGTRRDTEAFF. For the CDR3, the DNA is TGTGCCAGCAGTGAAGCGGGGACACGGCGGGACACTGAAGCTTTCTTT.

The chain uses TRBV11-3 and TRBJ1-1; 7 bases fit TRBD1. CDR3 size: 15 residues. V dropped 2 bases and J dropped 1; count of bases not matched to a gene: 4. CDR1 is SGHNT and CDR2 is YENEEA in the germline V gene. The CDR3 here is CASSLSRDRNTEAFF. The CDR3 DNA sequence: TGTGCCAGCAGCTTATCTCGGGACAGGAACACTGAAGCTTTCTTT. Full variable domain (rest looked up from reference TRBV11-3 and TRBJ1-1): EAGVVQSPRYKIIEKKQPVAFWCNPISGHNTLYWYLQNLGQGPELLIRYENEEAVDDSQLPKDRFSAERLKGVDSTLKIQPAELGDSAVYLCASSLSRDRNTEAFFGQGTRLTVV.

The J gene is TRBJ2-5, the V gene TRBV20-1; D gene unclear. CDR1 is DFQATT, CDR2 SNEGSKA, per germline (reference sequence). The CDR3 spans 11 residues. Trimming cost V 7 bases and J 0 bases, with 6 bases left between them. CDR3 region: CSGRHQETQYF. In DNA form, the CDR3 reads TGCAGTGGGCGGCACCAAGAGACCCAGTACTTC.

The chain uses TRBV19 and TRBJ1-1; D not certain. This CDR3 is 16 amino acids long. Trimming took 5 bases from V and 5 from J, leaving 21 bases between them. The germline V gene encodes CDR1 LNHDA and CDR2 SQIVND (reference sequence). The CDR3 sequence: CASSGNGRRGLTEAFF. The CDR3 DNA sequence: TGTGCCAGTAGTGGGAACGGTAGGCGAGGGTTAACTGAAGCTTTCTTT.

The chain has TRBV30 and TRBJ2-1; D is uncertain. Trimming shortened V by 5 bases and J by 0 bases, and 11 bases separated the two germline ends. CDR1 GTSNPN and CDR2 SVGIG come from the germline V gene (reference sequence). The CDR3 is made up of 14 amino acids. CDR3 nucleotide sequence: TGTGCCTGGGACTCCAGTAGCTCCTACAATGAGCAGTTCTTC. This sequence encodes CAWDSSSSYNEQFF.

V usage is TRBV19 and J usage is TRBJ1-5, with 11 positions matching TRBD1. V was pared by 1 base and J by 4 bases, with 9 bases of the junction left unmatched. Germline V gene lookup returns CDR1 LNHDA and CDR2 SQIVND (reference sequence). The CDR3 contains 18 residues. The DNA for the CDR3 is TGTGCCAGTAGTATAGCCCTTCGGGGGACAGGGGGGAATCAGCCCCAGCATTTT. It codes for CASSIALRGTGGNQPQHF.

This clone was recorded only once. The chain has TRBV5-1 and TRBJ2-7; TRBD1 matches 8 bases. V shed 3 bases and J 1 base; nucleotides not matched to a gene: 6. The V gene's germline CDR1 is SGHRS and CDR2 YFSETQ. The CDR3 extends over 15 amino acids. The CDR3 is CASSSGQGVSYEQYF. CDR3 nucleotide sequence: TGCGCCAGCAGCTCCGGACAGGGAGTGTCCTACGAGCAGTACTTC.

CDR3 protein: CASSAFGTEYGYTF. The DNA of the CDR3 is TGTGCCAGCAGTGCTTTTGGGACAGAATATGGCTACACCTTC. The rearrangement joins TRBV25-1 to TRBJ1-2; 7 bases are a match to TRBD1. Germline V lookup: CDR1 MGHDK, CDR2 SYGVNS. The J segment lost 5 bases and the V segment lost 4 bases, leaving 7 bases of the junction unmatched. The CDR3 is 14 amino acids.

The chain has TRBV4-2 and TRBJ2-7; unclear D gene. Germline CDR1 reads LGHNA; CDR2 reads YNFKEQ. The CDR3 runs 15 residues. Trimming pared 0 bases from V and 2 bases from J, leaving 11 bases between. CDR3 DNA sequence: TGTGCCAGCAGCCAAGATAGTAGTCCAACCTACGAGCAGTACTTC. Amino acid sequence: CASSQDSSPTYEQYF.

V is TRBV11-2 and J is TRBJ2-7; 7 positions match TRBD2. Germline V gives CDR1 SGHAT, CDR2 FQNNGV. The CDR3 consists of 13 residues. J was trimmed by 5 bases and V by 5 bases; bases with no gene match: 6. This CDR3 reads CASSGLDNNEQYF. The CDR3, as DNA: TGTGCCAGCAGCGGACTAGACAACAACGAGCAGTACTTC.

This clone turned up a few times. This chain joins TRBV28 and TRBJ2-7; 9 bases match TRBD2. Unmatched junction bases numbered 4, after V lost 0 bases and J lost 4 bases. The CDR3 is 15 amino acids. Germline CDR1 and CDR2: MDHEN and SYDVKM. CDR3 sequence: CASSLWREGRYEQYF. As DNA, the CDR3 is TGTGCCAGCAGTTTATGGCGGGAGGGCAGGTACGAGCAGTACTTC.

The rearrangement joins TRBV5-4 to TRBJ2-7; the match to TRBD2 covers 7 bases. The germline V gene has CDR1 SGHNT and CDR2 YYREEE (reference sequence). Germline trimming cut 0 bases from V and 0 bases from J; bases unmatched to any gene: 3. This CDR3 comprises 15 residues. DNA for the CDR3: TGTGCCAGCAGCTTGGTGCCTAGCGGCTCCTACGAGCAGTACTTC. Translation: CASSLVPSGSYEQYF.

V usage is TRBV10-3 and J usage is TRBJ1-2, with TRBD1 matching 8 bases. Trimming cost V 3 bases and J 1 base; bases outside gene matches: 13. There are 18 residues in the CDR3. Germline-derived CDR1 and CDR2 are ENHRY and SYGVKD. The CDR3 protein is CAISDAGLDRADNYGYTF. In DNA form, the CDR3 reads TGTGCCATCAGTGACGCCGGGCTGGACAGGGCCGATAACTATGGCTACACCTTC.

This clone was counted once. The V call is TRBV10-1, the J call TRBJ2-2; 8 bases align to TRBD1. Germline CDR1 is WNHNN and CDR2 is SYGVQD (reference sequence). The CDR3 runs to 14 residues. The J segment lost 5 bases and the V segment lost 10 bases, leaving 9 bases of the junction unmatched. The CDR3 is CATRQGRWTGELFF. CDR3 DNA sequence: TGCGCCACCCGACAGGGGCGGTGGACCGGGGAGCTGTTTTTT.

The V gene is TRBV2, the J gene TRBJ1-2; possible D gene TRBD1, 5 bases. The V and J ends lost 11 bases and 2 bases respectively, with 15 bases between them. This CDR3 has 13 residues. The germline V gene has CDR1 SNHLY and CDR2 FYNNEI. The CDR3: CASVGGGNYGYTF. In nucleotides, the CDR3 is TGTGCCTCCGTCGGCGGGGGGAACTATGGCTACACCTTC.

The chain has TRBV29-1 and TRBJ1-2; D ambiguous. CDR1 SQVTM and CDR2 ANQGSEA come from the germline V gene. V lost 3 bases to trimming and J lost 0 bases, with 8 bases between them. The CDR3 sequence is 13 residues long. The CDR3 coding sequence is TGCAGCGTTGACGGCGGAGCTAACTATGGCTACACCTTC. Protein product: CSVDGGANYGYTF.

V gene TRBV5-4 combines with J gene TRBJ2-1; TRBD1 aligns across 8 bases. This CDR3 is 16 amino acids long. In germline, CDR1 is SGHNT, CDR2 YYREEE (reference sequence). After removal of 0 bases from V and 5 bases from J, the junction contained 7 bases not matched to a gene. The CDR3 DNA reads TGTGCCAGCAGCTTGGGCCGACAGGGGCTACACAATGAGCAGTTCTTC. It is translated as CASSLGRQGLHNEQFF.

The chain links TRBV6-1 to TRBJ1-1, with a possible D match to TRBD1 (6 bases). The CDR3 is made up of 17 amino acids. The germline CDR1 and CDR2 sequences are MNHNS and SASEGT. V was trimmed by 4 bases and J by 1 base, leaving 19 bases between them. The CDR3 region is CASSAKNADRRNTEAFF. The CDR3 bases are TGTGCCAGCAGTGCTAAAAATGCCGACAGGAGGAACACTGAAGCTTTCTTT.

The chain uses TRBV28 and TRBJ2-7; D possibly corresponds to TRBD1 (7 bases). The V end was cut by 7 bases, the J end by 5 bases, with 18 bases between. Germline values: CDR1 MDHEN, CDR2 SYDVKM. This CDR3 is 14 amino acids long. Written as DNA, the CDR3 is TGTGCCAGCAAGGAGGGGGCTCAGCCCCACGAGCAGTACTTC. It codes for CASKEGAQPHEQYF.

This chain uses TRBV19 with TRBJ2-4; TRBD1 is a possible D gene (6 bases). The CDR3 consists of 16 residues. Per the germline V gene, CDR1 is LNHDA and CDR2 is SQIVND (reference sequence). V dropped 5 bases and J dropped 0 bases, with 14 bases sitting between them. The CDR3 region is CASSEQGRLAKNIQYF. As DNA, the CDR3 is TGTGCCAGTAGTGAACAGGGTAGGCTAGCCAAAAACATTCAGTACTTC.

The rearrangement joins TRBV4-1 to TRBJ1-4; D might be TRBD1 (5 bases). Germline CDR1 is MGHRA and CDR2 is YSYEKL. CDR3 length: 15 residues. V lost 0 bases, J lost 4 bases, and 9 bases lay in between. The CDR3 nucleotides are TGCGCCAGCAGCCAAGAATACAGGAATAATGAAAAACTGTTTTTT. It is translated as CASSQEYRNNEKLFF.

The CDR3 DNA follows: TGTGCCAGCAGCTGGATGGGCAGGGGAATCTACAATGAGCAGTTCTTC. This encodes CASSWMGRGIYNEQFF. The chain carries TRBV7-9 and TRBJ2-1; possibly TRBD1 for D (6 bases). The CDR3 is made up of 16 amino acids. Germline loops: CDR1 SEHNR, CDR2 FQNEAQ (reference sequence). V was clipped by 4 bases and J by 3 bases, with 16 bases between them.

The CDR3 DNA reads TGTGCCAGTAGGTCAGGGGGCAGCGGTCAGCCCCAGCATTTT. It codes for CASRSGGSGQPQHF. The chain recombines TRBV19 with TRBJ1-5, with 8 nucleotides matching TRBD1. The CDR3 covers 14 residues. After removal of 6 bases from V and 6 bases from J, the junction contained 7 bases not matched to a gene. Germline values: CDR1 LNHDA, CDR2 SQIVND (reference sequence).

CDR3 region: CSASPEETQYF. In DNA, the CDR3 is TGCAGTGCTAGCCCTGAAGAGACCCAGTACTTC. The J gene is TRBJ2-5, the V gene TRBV20-1; no firm D call. The CDR3 runs to 11 residues. CDR1 DFQATT and CDR2 SNEGSKA come from the germline V gene (reference sequence). V lost 3 bases and J lost 3, with 5 bases in between.